Listed here is a single T cell receptor beta chain. The germline gives CDR1 SGHVS, CDR2 FNYEAQ. The junction had 8 bases not matched to a gene; V was cut back by 4 bases and J by 4 bases. The length of the CDR3 is 15 residues. This sample was included in a study of cytomegalovirus exposure and HLA in healthy donors. Researchers ran the PCR with 60 Vbeta and 13 Jbeta primers. The data were produced by immunoSEQ multiplex PCR, yet TCRdb's version contains in-frame clones alone and is incomplete. The listing records under 200,000 clones. This receptor was identified in a man aged 30-40 years in good health and CMV-seronegative. The sequencing sample was made of PBMCs. V gene TRBV7-6 combines with J gene TRBJ2-3; 7 nucleotides align to TRBD1. The CDR3 loop is CASSSRLQGADTQYF. CDR3 bases: TGTGCCAGCAGCTCAAGACTCCAGGGGGCAGATACGCAGTATTTT.